This entry lists 24 T cell receptor beta chains sequenced from one sample in a study of human T cells and chemical hapten exposure. Regarding time point: patch test 1, 2 weeks after DPC sensitization. Indicated treatment: therapeutic diphenylcyclopropenone sensitization with weekly scalp DPC. TCRdb re-derived calls from the RACE reads in MiXCR, one entry per CDR3 protein. Counted here are about 110,000 distinct CDR3 sequences, approximately 11% occurring once; the ten biggest clones make up approximately 3.5%. Sequences were derived from whole blood, sampled in connection with sensitization to the hapten diphenylcyclopropenone (DPC). The receptors derive from a woman in her thirties or forties with alopecia areata. Some clones in this sample may be carry-over from other donors' samples.

The J gene is TRBJ2-6, the V gene TRBV6-1; D is unclear. Deletions cut 4 bases from V and 0 bases from J, with 4 bases between. This CDR3 has 14 amino acids. Per the germline V gene, CDR1 is MNHNS and CDR2 is SASEGT. CDR3 residues: CASSVGSGANVLTF. CDR3 DNA: TGTGCCAGCAGTGTAGGCTCTGGGGCCAACGTCCTGACTTTC.

The chain employs TRBV6-2 or TRBV6-3 and TRBJ2-5; D uncertain. The germline V gene encodes CDR1 MNHEY and CDR2 SVGEGT. The CDR3 consists of 17 residues. Between the trimmed V and J ends, which lost 2 bases and 4 bases, there was a span of 20 bases. CDR3 sequence: CASSYTFISFASETQYF. The CDR3 DNA reads as TGTGCCAGCAGTTACACTTTCATCTCGTTTGCATCAGAGACCCAGTACTTC.

This clonotype appeared many times. V usage is TRBV11-2 and J usage is TRBJ1-2; D might be TRBD1 (6 bases). The CDR3 covers 14 residues. Germline values: CDR1 SGHAT, CDR2 FQNNGV. With 5 bases removed from V and 9 bases from J, the gap between germline ends came to 19 bases. Here the CDR3 reads CASSPTRGTMSYTF. CDR3 sequence (DNA): TGTGCCAGCAGCCCTACGAGGGGGACGATGAGCTACACCTTC.

J is TRBJ1-1 and V is TRBV7-9; D is possibly TRBD1 (5 bases). Trimming took off 5 bases at V and 0 bases at J, with 16 bases between the two ends. Germline V CDR1 and CDR2: SEHNR, FQNEAQ (reference sequence). The CDR3 runs to 16 residues. The CDR3, as DNA: TGTGCCAGCAGCCCTAGTGGCAGGGCCCTGAACACTGAAGCTTTCTTT. Translating it yields CASSPSGRALNTEAFF.

The chain employs TRBV4-2 and TRBJ1-1; the D gene is possibly TRBD1 (5 bases). V dropped 1 base and J dropped 1 base, with 10 bases sitting between them. The germline V gene encodes CDR1 LGHNA and CDR2 YNFKEQ. This CDR3 contains 15 residues. DNA for the CDR3: TGTGCCAGCAGCCAAGGGTGGGGGGAGAACACTGAAGCTTTCTTT. It codes for CASSQGWGENTEAFF.

The chain recombines TRBV6-2 or TRBV6-3 with TRBJ2-1, with TRBD1 matching over 9 bases. Germline V gene sequence: CDR1 MNHEY, CDR2 SVGEGT. V trimming: 6 bases; J trimming: 9 bases; junction bases outside the gene matches: 3. This CDR3 contains 12 residues. The DNA of the CDR3 is TGTGCCAGCAGAGAGGACAGGGGTGAGCAGTTCTTC. Translation gives CASREDRGEQFF.

This clonotype was detected only a few times. The rearrangement joins TRBV9 to TRBJ1-1; 9 bases are shared with TRBD1. There are 15 residues in the CDR3. Losses at the gene ends were 4 bases for V and 0 bases for J; bases not matched to a gene: 4. Germline CDR1 SGDLS, CDR2 YYNGEE. DNA for the CDR3: TGTGCCAGCAGCCCAGGGACAGGGATGAACACTGAAGCTTTCTTT. As protein: CASSPGTGMNTEAFF.

This clonotype was counted many times. V and J are TRBV6-2 or TRBV6-3 and TRBJ2-2; a possible D gene is TRBD2 (6 bases). V lost 4 bases to trimming and J lost 0 bases, with 9 bases between them. Germline loops: CDR1 MNHEY, CDR2 SVGEGT. The CDR3 is 15 amino acids. CDR3 loop: CASSWDSPNTGELFF. CDR3 in DNA: TGTGCCAGCAGTTGGGACTCCCCGAACACCGGGGAGCTGTTTTTT.

At least ten counts were recorded for this clonotype. V gene TRBV7-9 combines with J gene TRBJ1-6; D remains unclear. Germline V gene lookup returns CDR1 SEHNR and CDR2 FQNEAQ (reference sequence). V lost 1 base to trimming and J lost 15 bases, with 10 bases between them. The CDR3 extends over 12 amino acids. The CDR3 coding sequence is TGTGCCAGCAGCTTAGTGCGGGGAGTCCTCCACTTT. Its translation: CASSLVRGVLHF.

The CDR3 loop reads CSARDTSGIVPYNEQFF. The CDR3, as DNA: TGCAGTGCTAGAGATACTAGCGGGATCGTTCCCTACAATGAGCAGTTCTTC. The J gene is TRBJ2-1, the V gene TRBV20-1, with 10 positions matching TRBD2. This CDR3 spans 17 amino acids. The germline gives CDR1 DFQATT, CDR2 SNEGSKA (reference sequence). Germline trimming cut 0 bases from V and 2 bases from J; bases unmatched to any gene: 7.

The chain recombines TRBV30 with TRBJ1-1; D not resolved. Per germline, CDR1 GTSNPN and CDR2 SVGIG (reference sequence). V was clipped by 4 bases and J by 5 bases, with 14 bases between them. The CDR3 has 13 residues. The CDR3 sequence is CAWTPTWGTEAFF. DNA of the CDR3: TGTGCCTGGACCCCTACATGGGGAACTGAAGCTTTCTTT.

This clonotype has at least ten counts. V usage is TRBV20-1 and J usage is TRBJ1-5, with TRBD1 matching over 9 bases. CDR3 size: 14 residues. CDR1 and CDR2 (germline): DFQATT, SNEGSKA (reference sequence). Germline trimming cut 0 bases from V and 8 bases from J; bases unmatched to any gene: 5. The CDR3 loop is CSAREGQGPEPQHF. Here the CDR3 DNA reads TGCAGTGCTAGAGAGGGACAGGGACCCGAGCCCCAGCATTTT.

This clonotype was seen a few times. The junction does not match germline at one end; this may be a read error. This chain joins TRBV7-2 and TRBJ2-5; D possibly uses TRBD1 or TRBD2 (6 bases each). Germline V lookup: CDR1 SGHTA, CDR2 FQGNSA. The length of the CDR3 is 15 residues. This CDR3 is CASSRPGAPGETQYF. CDR3 DNA sequence: TGTGCCAGCAGCCGACCGGGGGCCCCGGGAGAGACACAGTACTTC.

The V and J genes are TRBV6-5 and TRBJ2-1, with D possibly TRBD2 on 6 matching bases. Trimming stripped 7 bases from V and 0 bases from J, with 16 bases between. The V gene's germline CDR1 is MNHEY and CDR2 SVGAGI. CDR3 length: 16 amino acids. CDR3 sequence: CASIPGSGSSYNEQFF. For the CDR3, the DNA is TGTGCCAGCATCCCCGGGAGCGGTAGCTCCTACAATGAGCAGTTCTTC.

Ten or more counts support this clonotype. This rearrangement joins TRBV13 to TRBJ2-2; D uncertain. Germline lookup yields CDR1 PRHDT and CDR2 FYEKMQ (reference sequence). The V end lost 3 bases, the J end lost 0 bases, and 5 bases lay between the germline ends. The length of the CDR3 is 14 residues. The CDR3 is CASSLGANTGELFF. DNA of the CDR3: TGTGCCAGCAGCTTGGGCGCGAACACCGGGGAGCTGTTTTTT.

In this sample, this clonotype turned up many times. J is TRBJ1-1 and V is TRBV29-1, with a tentative D call TRBD1 (5 bases). Germline loops: CDR1 SQVTM, CDR2 ANQGSEA. The CDR3 covers 13 residues. Trimming shortened V by 5 bases and J by 4 bases, and 14 bases separated the two germline ends. The CDR3 is CSVHWGGSTEAFF. Here the CDR3 DNA reads TGCAGCGTTCACTGGGGGGGAAGCACTGAAGCTTTCTTT.

The chain carries TRBV29-1 and TRBJ1-1; maybe TRBD1 (5 bases). Trimming took off 5 bases at V and 3 bases at J, with 10 bases between the two ends. This CDR3 has 12 amino acids. Germline CDR1 and CDR2: SQVTM and ANQGSEA. The CDR3 sequence: CSVTREYTEAFF. The CDR3 bases are TGCAGCGTTACCAGGGAGTACACTGAAGCTTTCTTT.

This clonotype appeared a single time. The chain couples TRBV9 to TRBJ2-1; weak D call: TRBD2 (6 bases). The V and J ends lost 1 base and 6 bases respectively, with 14 bases between them. The CDR3 runs to 15 residues. Per germline, CDR1 SGDLS and CDR2 YYNGEE. CDR3 bases: TGTGCCAGCAGCGTAAACCCCGGGACTTTCAATGAGCAGTTCTTC. This translates into CASSVNPGTFNEQFF.

This clonotype was picked up a small number of times. This chain links TRBV6-2 or TRBV6-3 with TRBJ1-5; TRBD1 might be the D (5 bases). V was cut by 0 bases and J by 1 base, with 13 bases left in between. Germline V CDR1 and CDR2: MNHEY, SVGEGT. The CDR3 covers 17 residues. The chain's CDR3 is CASSYSRGASSNQPQHF. CDR3 DNA: TGTGCCAGCAGTTACTCCCGGGGCGCTAGCAGCAATCAGCCCCAGCATTTT.

There are a few counts of this clonotype. For the CDR3, the DNA is TGCAGTGCTAGAGCAACTAGTCGGAATGAGCAGTTCTTC. Translated, it gives CSARATSRNEQFF. This sequence joins TRBV20-1 and TRBJ2-1, with TRBD2 as a possible D gene (5 bases). V gave up 1 base and J gave up 7 bases, with 11 bases separating them. CDR3 size: 13 residues. Germline V CDR1 and CDR2: DFQATT, SNEGSKA (reference sequence).

The chain links TRBV3-1 to TRBJ2-5; 7 bases agree with TRBD2. V was clipped by 4 bases and J by 3 bases; unmatched bases: 11. Germline loops: CDR1 LGHDT, CDR2 YNNKEL (reference sequence). The CDR3 loop spans 16 amino acids. The CDR3 region has the DNA TGTGCCAGCAGCCCCGAGAGGGCTAGCGGAAAAGAGACCCAGTACTTC. Protein: CASSPERASGKETQYF.

The chain joins TRBV6-4 to TRBJ1-1; D is unclear. The CDR3 is 13 residues long. The V end was cut by 2 bases, the J end by 8 bases, with 12 bases between. CDR1 and CDR2 (germline): MRHNA, SNTAGT. The CDR3 protein is CASSDNVGAEAFF. In DNA form, the CDR3 reads TGTGCCAGCAGTGACAATGTGGGAGCCGAAGCTTTCTTT.

This clonotype has a handful of counts. V usage is TRBV12-5 and J usage is TRBJ1-5, with 10 bases lining up with TRBD1. The trim removed 0 bases at V and 2 bases at J, leaving 10 bases unmatched. This CDR3 region has 19 residues. The germline V gene encodes CDR1 LGHNT and CDR2 FRNRAP. CDR3 in amino acids: CASGLVPGTGDRGNQPQHF. The CDR3 DNA reads TGTGCTAGTGGTTTGGTTCCCGGGACAGGGGATCGAGGCAATCAGCCCCAGCATTTT.

The rearrangement joins TRBV9 to TRBJ1-6, with D perhaps matching TRBD1 (6 bases). CDR3 length: 19 residues. Trimming took off 0 bases at V and 2 bases at J, with 18 bases between the two ends. Germline CDR1 reads SGDLS; CDR2 reads YYNGEE. The CDR3 DNA reads as TGTGCCAGCAGCGTAGTACCGCTGGGCAGGGGAACCTATAATTCACCCCTCCACTTT. Its protein product is CASSVVPLGRGTYNSPLHF.